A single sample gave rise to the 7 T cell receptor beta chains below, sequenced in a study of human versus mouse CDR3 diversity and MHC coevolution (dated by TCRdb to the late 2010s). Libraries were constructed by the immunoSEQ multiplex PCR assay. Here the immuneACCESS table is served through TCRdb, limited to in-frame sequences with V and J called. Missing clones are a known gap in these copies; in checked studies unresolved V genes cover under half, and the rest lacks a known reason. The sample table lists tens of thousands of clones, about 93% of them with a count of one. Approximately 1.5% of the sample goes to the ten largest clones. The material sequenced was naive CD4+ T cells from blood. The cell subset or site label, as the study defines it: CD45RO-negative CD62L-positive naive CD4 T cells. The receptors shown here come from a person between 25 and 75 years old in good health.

The CDR3 DNA is TGTGCCAGCAGCCGGGCCGGGGGAGTGGGCTATGGCTACACCTTC. Translation gives CASSRAGGVGYGYTF. J is TRBJ1-2 and V is TRBV27; tentative D call: TRBD1 (5 bases). The germline V and J ends were trimmed by 6 bases and 4 bases, with 18 bases remaining between them. The CDR3 consists of 15 residues. Germline lookup yields CDR1 MNHEY and CDR2 SMNVEV (reference sequence).

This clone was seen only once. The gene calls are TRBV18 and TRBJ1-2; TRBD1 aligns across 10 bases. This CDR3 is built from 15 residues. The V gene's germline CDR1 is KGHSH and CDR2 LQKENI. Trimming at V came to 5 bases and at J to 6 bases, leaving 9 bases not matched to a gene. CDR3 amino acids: CASSEGTGALDGYTF. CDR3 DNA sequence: TGTGCCAGCTCAGAAGGGACAGGGGCTCTCGATGGCTACACCTTC.

The CDR3 DNA follows: TGCGCCAGCAGCTCTCGACCAGGGTCAGATACGCAGTATTTT. Its translation: CASSSRPGSDTQYF. V usage is TRBV5-1 and J usage is TRBJ2-3, with D maybe TRBD1 (5 bases). V lost 3 bases to trimming and J lost 4 bases, with 12 bases between them. In germline, CDR1 is SGHRS, CDR2 YFSETQ. The CDR3 is made up of 14 amino acids.

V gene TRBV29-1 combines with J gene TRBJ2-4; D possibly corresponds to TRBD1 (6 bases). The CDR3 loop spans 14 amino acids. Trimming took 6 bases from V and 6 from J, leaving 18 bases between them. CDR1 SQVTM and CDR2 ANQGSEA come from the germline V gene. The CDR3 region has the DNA TGCAGCGTCCCAGGGGTAGGGCCGGGAAACATTCAGTACTTC. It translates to CSVPGVGPGNIQYF.

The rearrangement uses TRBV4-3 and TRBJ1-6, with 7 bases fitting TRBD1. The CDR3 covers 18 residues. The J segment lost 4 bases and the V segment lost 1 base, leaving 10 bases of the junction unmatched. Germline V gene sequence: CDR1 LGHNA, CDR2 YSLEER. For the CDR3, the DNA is TGCGCCAGCAGCCAAGGAGGTCAGGGGGGTGTTTATAATTCACCCCTCCACTTT. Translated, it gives CASSQGGQGGVYNSPLHF.

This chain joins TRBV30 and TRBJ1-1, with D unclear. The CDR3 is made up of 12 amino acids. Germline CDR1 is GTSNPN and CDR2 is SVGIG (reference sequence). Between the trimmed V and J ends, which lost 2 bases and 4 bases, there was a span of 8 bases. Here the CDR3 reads CAWSPYTTEAFF. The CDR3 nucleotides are TGTGCCTGGAGTCCCTATACCACTGAAGCTTTCTTT.

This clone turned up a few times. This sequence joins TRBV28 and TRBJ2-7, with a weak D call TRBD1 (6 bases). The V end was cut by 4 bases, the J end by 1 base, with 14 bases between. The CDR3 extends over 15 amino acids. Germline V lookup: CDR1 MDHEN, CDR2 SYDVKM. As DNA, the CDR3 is TGTGCCAGCAGTTCCGAGACAGGAAAATCCTACGAGCAGTACTTC. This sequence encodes CASSSETGKSYEQYF.